What follows describes a single TCR beta chain. The data stem from a study of CD8 T cells in Susac syndrome. Blood CD8+ and CD4+ T cells underwent high-throughput TCR beta sequencing. V lost 3 bases and J lost 5; bases outside the gene matches: 3. The CDR3 sequence is 16 residues long. Germline V gene lookup returns CDR1 PRHDT and CDR2 FYEKMQ (reference sequence). An input of 0.5 to 1 ug of RNA was subjected to reverse transcription using random hexamers. It was immunoSEQ multiplex PCR that amplified TCR beta CDR3 across 54 Vbeta and 13 Jbeta. MiXCR was run by TCRdb on the immunoSEQ multiplex PCR reads, yielding one entry per CDR3 protein. The sample records approximately 300,000 distinct CDR3 sequences, about nine tenths being singletons.

Material for sequencing was CD8+ T cells from PBMCs. V gene TRBV13 combines with J gene TRBJ2-3, with TRBD2 identical over 15 bases. The TCR was taken from a human donor with multiple sclerosis. This chain's CDR3 is CASSFGTSGGIDTQYF. The CDR3 DNA is TGTGCCAGCAGCTTTGGGACTAGCGGGGGGATAGATACGCAGTATTTT.